This T cell receptor (beta chain) stems from a study of cytomegalovirus exposure and HLA in healthy donors. Comments on this clone: Its antigen is still unknown.

After removal of 5 bases from V and 5 bases from J, the junction contained 18 bases not matched to a gene. This CDR3 has 19 amino acids. Germline-derived CDR1 and CDR2 are SGHAT and FQNNGV. It was with 60 Vbeta and 13 Jbeta primers that the PCR ran. Repertoires were generated with immunoSEQ multiplex PCR, while TCRdb's copy carries only in-frame clones and drops some. The sample records 150,000 to 250,000 clones, around 77% being singletons. Study-wide results and caveats: Cytomegalovirus association was listed for approximately 150 TCR beta chains. An analysis was carried out later, and it reportedly showed fewer N-insertions in an Asian-associated ancestry cluster than the roughly 700-donor mean. Researchers reportedly found TCR beta sequences accurately predicted most subjects' HLA-A and HLA-B alleles.

This TCR came from a man younger than 40 in good health and CMV-seronegative. Sequencing was performed on PBMCs. The chain recombines TRBV11-2 with TRBJ2-5; 12 nucleotides agree with TRBD2. The CDR3 DNA reads TGTGCCAGCAGCGTGCGGGACACCCCTAGCGGGAGGGCCAGGGAGACCCAGTACTTC. It is translated as CASSVRDTPSGRARETQYF.